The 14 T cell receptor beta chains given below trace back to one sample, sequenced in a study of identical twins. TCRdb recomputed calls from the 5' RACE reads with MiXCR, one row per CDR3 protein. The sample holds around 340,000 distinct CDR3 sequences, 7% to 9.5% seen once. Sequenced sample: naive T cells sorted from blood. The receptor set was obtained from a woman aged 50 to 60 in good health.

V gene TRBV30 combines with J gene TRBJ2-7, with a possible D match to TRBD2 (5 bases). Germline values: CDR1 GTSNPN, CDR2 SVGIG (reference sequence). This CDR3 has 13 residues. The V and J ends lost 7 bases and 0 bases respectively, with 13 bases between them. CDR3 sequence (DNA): TGTGCCTCGACCGGGAAGGGCTCCTACGAGCAGTACTTC. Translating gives CASTGKGSYEQYF.

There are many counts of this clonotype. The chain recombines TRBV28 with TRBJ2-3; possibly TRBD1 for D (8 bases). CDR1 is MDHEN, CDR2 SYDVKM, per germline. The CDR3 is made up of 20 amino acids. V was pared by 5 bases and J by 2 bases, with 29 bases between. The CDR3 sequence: CASSGEIAQGGLFDTDTQYF. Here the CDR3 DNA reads TGTGCCAGCAGTGGGGAAATCGCACAGGGGGGGCTTTTTGACACAGATACGCAGTATTTT. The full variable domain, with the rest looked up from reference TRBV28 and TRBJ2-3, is DVKVTQSSRYLVKRTGEKVFLECVQDMDHENMFWYRQDPGLGLRLIYFSYDVKMKEKGDIPEGYSVSREKKERFSLILESASTNQTSMYLCASSGEIAQGGLFDTDTQYFGPGTRLTVL.

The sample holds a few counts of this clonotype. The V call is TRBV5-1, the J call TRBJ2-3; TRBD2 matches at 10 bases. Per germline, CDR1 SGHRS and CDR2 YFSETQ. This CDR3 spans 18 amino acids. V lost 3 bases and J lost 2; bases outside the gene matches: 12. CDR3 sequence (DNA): TGCGCCAGCAGCTCGCTTGGTCGGGGGACTAGCGACACAGATACGCAGTATTTT. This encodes CASSSLGRGTSDTDTQYF. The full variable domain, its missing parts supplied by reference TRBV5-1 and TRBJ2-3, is KAGVTQTPRYLIKTRGQQVTLSCSPISGHRSVSWYQQTPGQGLQFLFEYFSETQRNKGNFPGRFSGRQFSNSRSEMNVSTLELGDSALYLCASSSLGRGTSDTDTQYFGPGTRLTVL.

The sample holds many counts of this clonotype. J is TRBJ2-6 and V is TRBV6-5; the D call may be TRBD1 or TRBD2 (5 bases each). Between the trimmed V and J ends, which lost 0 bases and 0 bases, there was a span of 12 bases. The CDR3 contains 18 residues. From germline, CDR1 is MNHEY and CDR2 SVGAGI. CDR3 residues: CASSYSWGPGSGANVLTF. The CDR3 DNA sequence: TGTGCCAGCAGTTACTCGTGGGGACCGGGCTCTGGGGCCAACGTCCTGACTTTC.

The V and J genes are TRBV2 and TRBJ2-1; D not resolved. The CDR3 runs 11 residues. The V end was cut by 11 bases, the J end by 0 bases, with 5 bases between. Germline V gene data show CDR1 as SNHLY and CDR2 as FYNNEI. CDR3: CAWSSYNEQFF. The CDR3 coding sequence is TGTGCCTGGAGCTCCTACAATGAGCAGTTCTTC.

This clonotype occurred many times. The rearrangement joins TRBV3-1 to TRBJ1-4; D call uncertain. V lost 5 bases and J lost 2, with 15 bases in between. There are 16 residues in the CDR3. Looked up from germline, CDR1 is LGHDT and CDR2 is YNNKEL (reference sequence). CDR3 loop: CASSSVWGRTNEKLFF. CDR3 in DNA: TGTGCCAGCAGCTCCGTTTGGGGTCGGACTAATGAAAAACTGTTTTTT.

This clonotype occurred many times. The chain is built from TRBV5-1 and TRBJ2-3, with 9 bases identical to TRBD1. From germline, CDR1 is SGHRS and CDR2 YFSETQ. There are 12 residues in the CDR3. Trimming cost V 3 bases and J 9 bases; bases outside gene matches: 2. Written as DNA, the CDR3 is TGCGCCAGCAGCTGGACAGGGGACACGCAGTATTTT. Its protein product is CASSWTGDTQYF.

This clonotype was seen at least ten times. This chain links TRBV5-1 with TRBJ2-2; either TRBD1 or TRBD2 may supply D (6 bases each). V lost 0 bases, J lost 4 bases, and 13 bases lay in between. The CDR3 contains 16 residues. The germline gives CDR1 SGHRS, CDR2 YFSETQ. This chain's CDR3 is CASSLAGAIGTGELFF. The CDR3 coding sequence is TGCGCCAGCAGCTTGGCGGGGGCCATCGGCACCGGGGAGCTGTTTTTT.

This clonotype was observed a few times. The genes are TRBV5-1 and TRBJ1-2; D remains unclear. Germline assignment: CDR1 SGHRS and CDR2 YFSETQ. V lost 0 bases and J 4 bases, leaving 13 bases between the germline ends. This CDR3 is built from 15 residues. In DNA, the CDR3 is TGCGCCAGCAGCTTGGAGGTCGGGGATCGCTATGGCTACACCTTC. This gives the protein CASSLEVGDRYGYTF.

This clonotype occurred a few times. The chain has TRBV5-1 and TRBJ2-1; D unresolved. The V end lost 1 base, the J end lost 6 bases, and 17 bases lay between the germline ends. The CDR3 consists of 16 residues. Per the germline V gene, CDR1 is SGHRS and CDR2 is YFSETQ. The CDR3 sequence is CASSLLSPGPLNEQFF. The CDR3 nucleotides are TGCGCCAGCAGCTTGTTGTCCCCTGGGCCTCTCAATGAGCAGTTCTTC.

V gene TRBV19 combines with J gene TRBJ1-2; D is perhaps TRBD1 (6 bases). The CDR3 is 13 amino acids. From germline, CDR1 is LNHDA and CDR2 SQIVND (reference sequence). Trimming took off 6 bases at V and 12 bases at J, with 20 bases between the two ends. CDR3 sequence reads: CASSPGAGETDTF. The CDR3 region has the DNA TGTGCCAGTAGCCCCGGGGCAGGGGAGACTGACACCTTC.

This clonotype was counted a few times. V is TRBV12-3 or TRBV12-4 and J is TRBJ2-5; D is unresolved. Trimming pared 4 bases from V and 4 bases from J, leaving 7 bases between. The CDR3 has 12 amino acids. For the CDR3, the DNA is TGTGCCAGCAGTTCAAAACGAGAGACCCAGTACTTC. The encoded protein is CASSSKRETQYF.

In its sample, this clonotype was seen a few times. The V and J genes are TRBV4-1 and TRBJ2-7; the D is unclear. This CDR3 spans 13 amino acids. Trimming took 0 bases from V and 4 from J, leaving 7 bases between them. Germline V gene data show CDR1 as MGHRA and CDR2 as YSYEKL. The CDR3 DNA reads TGCGCCAGCAGCCAAGATCTGCTTTACGAGCAGTACGTC. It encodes CASSQDLLYEQYV.

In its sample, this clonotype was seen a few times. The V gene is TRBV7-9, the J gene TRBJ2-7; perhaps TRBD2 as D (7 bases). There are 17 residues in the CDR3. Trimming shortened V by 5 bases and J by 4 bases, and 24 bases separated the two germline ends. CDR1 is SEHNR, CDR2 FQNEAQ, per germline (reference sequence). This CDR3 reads CASSPNPAGRGTYEQYF. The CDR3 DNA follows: TGTGCCAGCAGCCCCAACCCGGCAGGGAGGGGGACTTACGAGCAGTACTTC.